The following is a T cell receptor beta chain sequence with its context. What it recognizes is unknown. The data derive from a study of shared clonotypes between healthy human individuals. TCRdb's copy holds only in-frame clones and misses some; the assay was immunoSEQ multiplex PCR. The sample has over a million clones; about four fifths are singletons. Findings of the study overall: Non-shared clonotypes showed lower generation probabilities than clonotypes common to all four donors. Researchers found naive subsets generally carried larger estimated richness than memory subsets. Represented genetic and exposure-history diversity was restricted by having few donors.

Naive CD4+ cells were CD45RA-selected; the remaining cells were memory. The V gene lost 1 base and the J gene lost 6 bases, with 10 bases spanning the gap. The CDR3 extends over 13 amino acids. Germline V gene lookup returns CDR1 MGHRA and CDR2 YSYEKL. The TCR sequence derives from a man aged 18-30 years in good health. Some clones in this sample may be carry-over from other donors' samples. The sample was memory CD4+ T cells from PBMCs. The subset was: CD45RA-negative fraction. The chain carries TRBV4-1 and TRBJ2-7; D might be TRBD1 (5 bases). The CDR3 region has the DNA TGCGCCAGCAGCCAAGTTCCAGGGATCGAGCAGTACTTC. The encoded protein is CASSQVPGIEQYF.